What follows describes a single T cell receptor beta chain. The antigen this receptor binds is unknown. There are no base qualities to consult, and no much larger clone falls within one base. The entry originates in a study of control samples from healthy donors and cancer patients (dated by TCRdb to about 2020). Receptors were amplified or captured by the immunoSEQ multiplex PCR assay. Imported from immuneACCESS, the table was reduced by TCRdb to in-frame sequences with V and J called. These copies leave out some clones; in studies compared against another copy, an unresolved V gene accounts for under half, and the cause of the remainder is not known. For this sample the table gives about 160,000 clones, of which 70% to 90% were detected only once. The ten top clones hold more than 10% of the sample. Trimming removed 5 bases from V and 3 bases from J, leaving 16 bases between the germline ends. The CDR3 runs 16 residues from the cysteine to the phenylalanine. Just CDR3 DNA is preserved here, 48 bases in frame from base 1. Taken from the germline V gene (reference sequence), the CDR1 and CDR2 loops are MNHEY and SMNVEV.

The source material was blood. The source of this sequence is a man aged 25 to 40 in good health. The chain is encoded by TRBV27 joined to TRBJ2-2, with a weak D call of TRBD1 (5 bases match). The sequenced DNA: TGTGCCAGCAGTCACCGGGCAGGGCTCGACACCGGGGAGCTGTTTTTT. It specifies CASSHRAGLDTGELFF.